Shown below are 24 T cell receptor beta chains from a single sample sequenced in a study of blood T cell repertoires in COVID-19. Sequencing used immunoSEQ multiplex PCR; TCRdb keeps in-frame clones, though not all of them. The sample has 84,000 or so clones; around four fifths are singletons. The sequenced sample consisted of peripheral blood. Every receptor here comes from a man between 70 and 80 years old with acute or convalescent COVID-19.

The chain is built from TRBV11-2 and TRBJ1-2; possibly TRBD1 for D (5 bases). V shed 1 base and J shed 6 bases, with 12 bases lying between them. The germline gives CDR1 SGHAT, CDR2 FQNNGV. The CDR3 loop spans 14 amino acids. This CDR3 is CASSLARAGHGYTF. The CDR3 region has the DNA TGTGCCAGCAGCTTAGCAAGGGCAGGGCATGGCTACACCTTC.

For the CDR3, the DNA is TGTGCCAGCAAACAGGGGGTTTCACCCCTCCACTTT. As protein: CASKQGVSPLHF. The J gene is TRBJ1-6, the V gene TRBV27; 8 nucleotides align to TRBD1. Germline CDR1 is MNHEY and CDR2 is SMNVEV (reference sequence). J lost 9 bases, V lost 7 bases, and 2 bases had no gene match. The CDR3 length is 12 residues.

The rearrangement uses TRBV7-9 and TRBJ2-4; 7 bases agree with TRBD1. Germline assignment: CDR1 SEHNR and CDR2 FQNEAQ (reference sequence). The CDR3 loop spans 16 amino acids. Trimming at V came to 1 base and at J to 7 bases, leaving 10 bases not matched to a gene. The CDR3 bases are TGTGCCAGCAGCTTAGGGGGGACAGCTTCCTCCAACATTCAGTACTTC. Translating it yields CASSLGGTASSNIQYF. The full variable domain, with the rest looked up from reference TRBV7-9 and TRBJ2-4, is DTGVSQNPRHKITKRGQNVTFRCDPISEHNRLYWYRQTLGQGPEFLTYFQNEAQLEKSRLLSDRFSAERPKGSFSTLEIQRTEQGDSAMYLCASSLGGTASSNIQYFGAGTRLSVL.

The J gene is TRBJ2-2, the V gene TRBV5-1; TRBD2 agrees at 12 bases. With 3 bases clipped from V and 2 bases from J, the junction kept 5 bases outside the gene matches. The CDR3 length is 17 residues. The germline gives CDR1 SGHRS, CDR2 YFSETQ. The DNA of the CDR3 is TGCGCCAGCAGCTCGGGACTAGCGGGTCCAAACACCGGGGAGCTGTTTTTT. Residues: CASSSGLAGPNTGELFF. Drawing the rest from reference TRBV5-1 and TRBJ2-2, the complete variable domain is KAGVTQTPRYLIKTRGQQVTLSCSPISGHRSVSWYQQTPGQGLQFLFEYFSETQRNKGNFPGRFSGRQFSNSRSEMNVSTLELGDSALYLCASSSGLAGPNTGELFFGEGSRLTVL.

In its sample, this clone was seen a few times. This CDR3 is CASSPRSNYGYTF. DNA for the CDR3: TGTGCCAGCAGTCCCCGGTCTAACTATGGCTACACCTTC. The genes are TRBV12-3 or TRBV12-4 and TRBJ1-2; D remains ambiguous. V shed 5 bases and J shed 0 bases, with 7 bases lying between them. This CDR3 region has 13 residues.

The chain recombines TRBV6-5 with TRBJ1-2; 7 bases are a match to TRBD1. Germline CDR1 reads MNHEY; CDR2 reads SVGAGI. Unmatched junction bases numbered 6, after V lost 0 bases and J lost 5 bases. The CDR3 has 15 residues. CDR3 protein: CASSYSNRGQYGYTF. The CDR3 nucleotides are TGTGCCAGCAGTTACTCGAACAGGGGACAATATGGCTACACCTTC.

The V call is TRBV2, the J call TRBJ2-3; D remains unclear. The CDR3 is made up of 13 amino acids. V lost 3 bases and J lost 2, with 6 bases in between. CDR1 SNHLY and CDR2 FYNNEI come from the germline V gene. The CDR3 DNA reads as TGTGCCAGCAGTGATTTAGCCACAGATACGCAGTATTTT. The encoded protein is CASSDLATDTQYF.

The chain joins TRBV6-2 or TRBV6-3 to TRBJ1-3; D not certain. The V end lost 6 bases, the J end lost 2 bases, and 17 bases lay between the germline ends. Germline V gives CDR1 MNHEY, CDR2 SVGEGT. The CDR3 contains 16 residues. CDR3 sequence: CASSPLSTVAGNTIYF. CDR3 DNA sequence: TGTGCCAGCAGCCCTTTGAGCACTGTAGCTGGAAACACCATATATTTT.

The chain employs TRBV28 and TRBJ1-2; D remains unclear. Looked up from germline, CDR1 is MDHEN and CDR2 is SYDVKM. The ends were cut back, 1 base at V and 3 bases at J, with 3 bases in the middle. This CDR3 is built from 12 residues. The CDR3 nucleotides read TGTGCCAGCAGTTTATCGGACTATGGCTACACCTTC. Translating gives CASSLSDYGYTF.

The V gene is TRBV7-3, the J gene TRBJ2-3, with D maybe TRBD1 (5 bases). Germline CDR1 and CDR2: SGHTA and FQGTGA. The V end lost 0 bases, the J end lost 8 bases, and 9 bases lay between the germline ends. The CDR3 runs 13 residues. CDR3 bases: TGTGCCAGCAGCTTAACCATTCAGGGTACGCAGTATTTT. Translated: CASSLTIQGTQYF.

This chain joins TRBV3-1 (or the pseudogene TRBV3-2) and TRBJ1-3; 7 positions agree with TRBD1. The V segment lost 3 bases and the J segment 8 bases; nucleotides outside the gene matches: 10. The CDR3 totals 15 residues. The germline V gene has CDR1 LGHDT and CDR2 YNNKEL (reference sequence). The CDR3 bases are TGTGCCAGCAGCCACCCGGGACAGCCCTGGGACACCATATATTTT. Translated, it gives CASSHPGQPWDTIYF.

The rearrangement joins TRBV7-9 to TRBJ2-1, with a tentative D call TRBD1 (5 bases). Germline V lookup: CDR1 SEHNR, CDR2 FQNEAQ (reference sequence). Trimming pared 5 bases from V and 10 bases from J, leaving 12 bases between. The CDR3 loop spans 12 amino acids. The CDR3 DNA follows: TGTGCCAGCAGCCCCCAGGGTGTGGAGCAGTTCTTC. Translating it yields CASSPQGVEQFF.

V is TRBV27 and J is TRBJ2-5; TRBD1 aligns across 10 bases. The germline gives CDR1 MNHEY, CDR2 SMNVEV (reference sequence). The CDR3 runs 16 residues. With 5 bases clipped from V and 0 bases from J, the junction kept 6 bases outside the gene matches. CDR3 sequence reads: CASSQGGQGYQETQYF. The CDR3 nucleotides are TGTGCCAGCAGTCAAGGGGGACAGGGGTACCAAGAGACCCAGTACTTC.

The table lists this clone with a few counts. The chain recombines TRBV10-3 with TRBJ2-2; D perhaps matches TRBD1 (6 bases). The length of the CDR3 is 16 residues. Between the trimmed V and J ends, which lost 4 bases and 6 bases, there was a span of 18 bases. The V gene's germline CDR1 is ENHRY and CDR2 SYGVKD. In DNA, the CDR3 is TGTGCCATCAGTGCCACAAACAGGGAGAAATCCGGGGAGCTGTTTTTT. Its translation is CAISATNREKSGELFF.

J is TRBJ2-1 and V is TRBV7-9, with D possibly TRBD2 on 5 matching bases. The ends were cut back, 5 bases at V and 9 bases at J, with 11 bases in the middle. Germline V CDR1 and CDR2: SEHNR, FQNEAQ (reference sequence). The CDR3 sequence is 12 residues long. In nucleotides, the CDR3 is TGTGCCAGCAGCAGACGGGGTGGTGAGCAGTTCTTC. This gives the protein CASSRRGGEQFF.

The rearrangement joins TRBV30 to TRBJ2-2; tentative D call: TRBD1 (8 bases). CDR1 and CDR2 from the germline V gene are GTSNPN and SVGIG (reference sequence). Trimming stripped 6 bases from V and 1 base from J, with 18 bases between. The CDR3 runs to 16 residues. The CDR3 DNA reads TGTGCCTGCCGGTACAGGGGGGGGTTGAACACCGGGGAGCTGTTTTTT. Translated, it gives CACRYRGGLNTGELFF.

The chain combines TRBV2 with TRBJ1-4, with no clear D. V lost 4 bases and J 5 bases, leaving 14 bases between the germline ends. CDR3 length: 15 amino acids. Germline V lookup: CDR1 SNHLY, CDR2 FYNNEI. The CDR3 nucleotides are TGTGCCAGCAGTGCGGCGGCTGCTCACAATGAAAAACTGTTTTTT. It specifies CASSAAAAHNEKLFF.

Comment on this clone: The junction differs from germline at one of its ends, possibly a read error. The rearrangement links TRBV5-1 to TRBJ2-2, with 8 positions matching TRBD1. CDR3 length: 15 amino acids. Germline loops: CDR1 SGHRS, CDR2 YFSETQ. In DNA form, the CDR3 reads TGCGCCAGCAGCGTTGGACAGGGTGTCACCGGGGAGCTGTCTTTT. This sequence encodes CASSVGQGVTGELSF.

This clone was seen just once. The V call is TRBV2, the J call TRBJ2-5, with D possibly being TRBD1 (5 bases). CDR1 SNHLY and CDR2 FYNNEI come from the germline V gene. V shed 8 bases and J shed 2 bases, with 12 bases lying between them. The CDR3 spans 13 residues. The CDR3 region is CASAVRQQETQYF. Written as DNA, the CDR3 is TGTGCCAGCGCAGTCCGACAGCAAGAGACCCAGTACTTC.

This clone was observed a handful of times. The rearrangement joins TRBV21-1 to TRBJ2-2; the table's D call of TRBD1 was not tested on the DNA. TRBV21-1 counts as a pseudogene. This CDR3 is 14 amino acids long. CDR3 nucleotide sequence: TGTGCCAGCAGCACGACAGGGGATACCGGGGAGCTGTTTTTT. As protein: CASSTTGDTGELFF.

A single count supports this clone. This chain links TRBV3-1 (or the pseudogene TRBV3-2) with TRBJ2-7; tentative D call: TRBD1 (5 bases). The V end lost 1 base, the J end lost 2 bases, and 9 bases lay between the germline ends. Germline lookup yields CDR1 LGHDT and CDR2 YNNKEL (reference sequence). The CDR3 consists of 14 residues. The CDR3: CASSQARRAYEQYF. CDR3 nucleotide sequence: TGTGCCAGCAGCCAAGCTCGCAGGGCCTACGAGCAGTACTTC.

The chain employs TRBV5-1 and TRBJ2-5; 8 bases are shared with TRBD1. The CDR3 spans 15 residues. In germline, CDR1 is SGHRS, CDR2 YFSETQ. The trim removed 0 bases at V and 1 base at J, leaving 2 bases unmatched. Written as DNA, the CDR3 is TGCGCCAGCAGCTTGGGTGACAGGGGCCAAGAGACCCAGTACTTC. It codes for CASSLGDRGQETQYF. Together with reference TRBV5-1 and TRBJ2-5, the CDR3 gives the full variable domain: KAGVTQTPRYLIKTRGQQVTLSCSPISGHRSVSWYQQTPGQGLQFLFEYFSETQRNKGNFPGRFSGRQFSNSRSEMNVSTLELGDSALYLCASSLGDRGQETQYFGPGTRLLVL.

V usage is TRBV5-1 and J usage is TRBJ2-7, with 8 nucleotides matching TRBD2. CDR1 is SGHRS, CDR2 YFSETQ, per germline. V was pared by 2 bases and J by 1 base, with 2 bases of the junction left unmatched. The CDR3 sequence is 14 residues long. Here the CDR3 reads CASSLGGGSYEQYV. In DNA form, the CDR3 reads TGCGCCAGCAGCTTAGGCGGGGGGTCCTACGAGCAGTACGTC.

The chain couples TRBV5-1 to TRBJ2-1; 11 bases match TRBD1. CDR3 length equals 21 residues. With 0 bases clipped from V and 1 base from J, the junction kept 15 bases outside the gene matches. Germline CDR1 reads SGHRS; CDR2 reads YFSETQ. DNA for the CDR3: TGCGCCAGCAGCTTGGTTTCGGGACAGGGGGACAGAAAGACGTCCTACAATGAGCAGTTCTTC. This sequence encodes CASSLVSGQGDRKTSYNEQFF.